The 20 T cell receptor beta chains below all came from one sample that was sequenced in a study of CD8+CD57+ T cells in acquired aplastic anemia. The template for TCR beta VDJ and CDR3 sequence profiling was genomic DNA. TCRdb ran MiXCR on the reads and lists one entry per CDR3 protein. Of 400,000 to 450,000 distinct CDR3 sequences listed, just under 70% are singletons. The sequencing input was sorted CD4+, CD8+, or CD8+CD57+ T cells (not recorded which) from PBMCs. The receptor source for this set is a human donor in good health, serving as a control.

V usage is TRBV10-2 and J usage is TRBJ2-1; tentatively, D is TRBD1 (5 bases). Trimming cost V 6 bases and J 8 bases, with 8 bases left between them. This CDR3 is 11 amino acids long. Germline CDR1 WSHSY, CDR2 SAAADI. The CDR3 region has the DNA TGCGCCAGCAGGCAAGGGGATGAGCAGTTCTTC. Protein sequence: CASRQGDEQFF.

With regard to this clonotype: No conserved phenylalanine or tryptophan ends this CDR3, so it is likely a read error. No DNA is shown, since the ends of the CDR3 on it are uncertain; the CDR3 is the one TCRdb lists. The V call is TRBV19, the J call TRBJ1-3; TRBD1 is taken as the D call from the table, unchecked against the DNA. CDR1 and CDR2 (germline): LNHDA, SQIVND (reference sequence). The CDR3 length equals 16 residues, ends included. The CDR3 loop reads CASTPGDTGAGNTRYV.

This clonotype has a handful of counts. The rearrangement uses TRBV29-1 and TRBJ2-1, with TRBD1 identical over 10 bases. From germline, CDR1 is SQVTM and CDR2 ANQGSEA. V lost 2 bases to trimming and J lost 6 bases; unmatched junction nucleotides: 4. The CDR3 is 14 residues long. The CDR3 coding sequence is TGCAGCGTTGAACTTCGGACAGGGGGCAATGAGCAGTTCTTC. Translation: CSVELRTGGNEQFF.

The chain combines TRBV6-5 with TRBJ1-1; TRBD1 might be the D (6 bases). The V end was cut by 6 bases, the J end by 1 base, with 6 bases between. CDR1 and CDR2 from the germline V gene are MNHEY and SVGAGI. This CDR3 is built from 12 residues. The CDR3, as DNA: TGTGCCAGCAGGGGGGCGAACACTGAAGCTTTCTTT. This encodes CASRGANTEAFF.

This rearrangement joins TRBV24-1 to TRBJ1-2; TRBD1 aligns across 7 bases. Germline loops: CDR1 KGHDR, CDR2 SFDVKD. This CDR3 is built from 14 residues. The CDR3 DNA is TGTTCTGCCAGTAGCTGGGACAGCAACAATGGCTACACCTTC. This gives the protein CSASSWDSNNGYTF.

DNA for the CDR3: TGCAGTGCTCGCGGACAGGGCATGGAGAAAGCTTTCTTT. Residues: CSARGQGMEKAFF. This rearrangement joins TRBV20-1 to TRBJ1-1, with TRBD1 identical over 8 bases. This CDR3 contains 13 residues. CDR1 DFQATT and CDR2 SNEGSKA come from the germline V gene (reference sequence). V shed 5 bases, J shed 9 bases, and the junction held 11 bases outside the gene matches.

Worth noting for this clonotype: At one boundary the junction diverges from the germline segment, which might be a read error. The chain uses TRBV20-1 and TRBJ2-7, with D perhaps being TRBD1 or TRBD2 (5 bases each). The CDR3 covers 13 residues. Germline assignment: CDR1 DFQATT and CDR2 SNEGSKA (reference sequence). This CDR3 reads CSATGRAYEEQYF. CDR3 coding DNA: TGCAGCGCTACGGGACGGGCCTACGAGGAGCAGTACTTC.

This rearrangement joins TRBV2 to TRBJ1-6; D uncertain. Germline-derived CDR1 and CDR2 are SNHLY and FYNNEI. With 6 bases removed from V and 9 bases from J, the gap between germline ends came to 15 bases. The CDR3 totals 14 residues. The CDR3 protein is CASRAESDPSPLHF. CDR3 bases: TGTGCCAGCAGAGCTGAATCGGACCCTTCACCCCTCCACTTT.

On this clonotype: A much more abundant neighbour one base away suggests this may be a read error. Since no conserved phenylalanine or tryptophan closes the CDR3, a read error is the likely cause. The DNA for the CDR3 is TGCGCCAGCAGCAACCGGGACGTAGACTCTAACTATGGCTACACCCTC. Protein: CASSNRDVDSNYGYTL. This sequence joins TRBV5-1 and TRBJ1-2; maybe TRBD1 (5 bases). V lost 4 bases and J lost 0, with 16 bases in between. Germline assignment: CDR1 SGHRS and CDR2 YFSETQ. CDR3 length equals 16 residues.

This clonotype was picked up many times. CDR3 protein: CASSQQGVIQPQHF. Here the CDR3 DNA reads TGTGCCAGCAGCCAACAGGGGGTTATTCAGCCCCAGCATTTT. The chain recombines TRBV4-2 with TRBJ1-5, with 7 bases that match TRBD1. From germline, CDR1 is LGHNA and CDR2 YNFKEQ. The junction had 4 bases not matched to a gene; V was cut back by 2 bases and J by 6 bases. The CDR3 runs 14 residues.

This clonotype showed up many times. This chain connects TRBV4-3 to TRBJ2-1; 12 bases map to TRBD2. The germline V gene has CDR1 LGHNA and CDR2 YSLEER. V trimming: 4 bases; J trimming: 9 bases; junction bases outside the gene matches: 7. There are 15 residues in the CDR3. The CDR3 is CASSLLAGGRGEQFF. In DNA, the CDR3 is TGCGCCAGCAGCCTACTAGCGGGGGGCCGGGGTGAGCAGTTCTTC.

The V and J genes are TRBV20-1 and TRBJ2-6; D call uncertain. Germline V CDR1 and CDR2: DFQATT, SNEGSKA (reference sequence). V lost 3 bases and J lost 5, with 17 bases in between. The length of the CDR3 is 16 residues. The CDR3 nucleotides read TGCAGTGCTAGTCGTGAGAACGGCAGCAGGGCCAACGTCCTGACTTTC. It specifies CSASRENGSRANVLTF.

This clonotype has ten or more counts. This chain connects TRBV7-8 to TRBJ2-7; TRBD1 might be the D (6 bases). This CDR3 region has 13 residues. Germline V CDR1 and CDR2: SGHVS, FQNEAQ. Deletions cut 1 base from V and 6 bases from J, with 10 bases between. The CDR3: CASSLVGRGEQYF. The CDR3 region has the DNA TGTGCCAGCAGCTTAGTGGGCAGGGGCGAGCAGTACTTC.

The chain joins TRBV12-3 or TRBV12-4 to TRBJ2-5, with TRBD2 identical over 13 bases. This CDR3 has 15 residues. V dropped 5 bases and J dropped 5; count of bases not matched to a gene: 5. The chain's CDR3 is CASSRGLAGVETQYF. CDR3 coding DNA: TGTGCCAGCAGTCGAGGACTAGCGGGAGTTGAGACCCAGTACTTC.

The chain has TRBV7-9 and TRBJ1-5, with D possibly TRBD1 on 5 matching bases. This CDR3 contains 14 residues. V shed 5 bases and J shed 3 bases, with 11 bases lying between them. Looked up from germline, CDR1 is SEHNR and CDR2 is FQNEAQ (reference sequence). The CDR3 protein is CASSGGGANQPQHF. CDR3 in DNA: TGTGCCAGCAGCGGGGGGGGAGCCAATCAGCCCCAGCATTTT.

A word on this clonotype: As the CDR3 is not closed by the conserved phenylalanine or tryptophan, this likely results from a read error. The limits of the CDR3 on the DNA are not certain, so only TCRdb's listed CDR3 is given. The CDR3 here is CASSLERQWAGRL. The chain has TRBV7-9 and TRBJ1-6; the table's D call of TRBD1 was not tested on the DNA. The germline V gene encodes CDR1 SEHNR and CDR2 FQNEAQ (reference sequence). A total of 13 residues make up the CDR3, ends included.

CDR3 sequence reads: CSAPVGGRGDTQYF. The CDR3 DNA sequence: TGCAGCGCACCCGTCGGCGGAAGGGGTGATACGCAGTATTTT. The rearrangement uses TRBV20-1 and TRBJ2-3; possibly TRBD1 for D (5 bases). The germline V gene has CDR1 DFQATT and CDR2 SNEGSKA (reference sequence). The CDR3 extends over 14 amino acids.

In this sample, this clonotype turned up many times. The CDR3 DNA reads as TGTGCCAGCAGTCTCTTTTGGGGGGCGCGGGGAAACACCATATATTTT. This codes for CASSLFWGARGNTIYF. The rearrangement links TRBV12-3 or TRBV12-4 to TRBJ1-3, with a weak D call TRBD1 (6 bases). CDR3 length equals 16 residues. With 5 bases removed from V and 4 bases from J, the gap between germline ends came to 18 bases.

This clonotype has a count of ten or more. V usage is TRBV12-3 or TRBV12-4 and J usage is TRBJ2-7, with 11 bases matching TRBD1. Losses at the gene ends were 5 bases for V and 4 bases for J; bases not matched to a gene: 4. The CDR3 is 14 residues long. The CDR3 here is CASSLGQGGYEQYF. The CDR3 DNA is TGTGCCAGCAGTCTGGGACAGGGGGGGTACGAGCAGTACTTC.

The chain joins TRBV24-1 to TRBJ2-3; unclear D gene. The CDR3 runs to 14 residues. Trimming stripped 2 bases from V and 2 bases from J, with 7 bases between. Germline V gene data show CDR1 as KGHDR and CDR2 as SFDVKD. CDR3 protein: CATSDWASTDTQYF. CDR3 nucleotides: TGTGCCACCAGTGATTGGGCCTCCACAGATACGCAGTATTTT.